The TCR beta chain described here comes from a study of a mutant IDH1 vaccine in newly diagnosed glioma. Study-level points and caveats: The vaccine induced immune responses, and these occurred in around 94% of patients.

V was clipped by 6 bases and J by 2 bases, with 13 bases between them. The CDR3 has 14 residues. CDR1 and CDR2 (germline): MNHEY, SVGAGI. In regard to this clone: Its antigen is currently unknown.

The table came from immunoSEQ multiplex PCR; TCRdb's copy has only in-frame clones and leaves some out. The data contain some 48,000 clones, 76% of them singletons. This sample's time point: week 35, safety follow-up. Vaccination used 300 ug of mutant IDH1 20-mer peptide per dose, with topical imiquimod. New IDH1-mutant, ATRX-lost WHO grade 3 or 4 astrocytomas occurred in donors. The input for sequencing was PBMCs, taken from a glioma patient whose treatment included an IDH1 peptide vaccine. The chain couples TRBV6-5 to TRBJ2-5; D unresolved. The sequence derives from a middle-aged man with glioma. CDR3 DNA sequence: TGTGCCAGCAGCCGAGGCCGGATACAAGAGACCCAGTACTTC. Protein: CASSRGRIQETQYF.